What follows are 6 T cell receptor beta chains derived from one specimen sequenced in a study of radiotherapy plus CTLA-4 blockade in lung cancer. TCRdb keeps only in-frame clones here, not all; method: immunoSEQ multiplex PCR. The profile shows 85,000 to 95,000 clones, roughly 85% of them singletons. The sample in question was peripheral blood, obtained from a patient treated with radiotherapy plus ipilimumab. Every receptor here comes from a human donor with non-small cell lung cancer that progressed on radiotherapy plus ipilimumab.

In nucleotides, the CDR3 is TGTGCCAGCAGCTTCCCGGGACTAGCGGGCGAAAACCTCTACGAGCAGTACTTC. This translates into CASSFPGLAGENLYEQYF. This chain uses TRBV7-9 with TRBJ2-7; 12 bases match TRBD2. The CDR3 length is 18 residues. Germline V gene sequence: CDR1 SEHNR, CDR2 FQNEAQ (reference sequence). J was trimmed by 3 bases and V by 3 bases; bases with no gene match: 12.

The chain recombines TRBV28 with TRBJ1-5, with D uncertain. The CDR3 sequence is 14 residues long. The germline gives CDR1 MDHEN, CDR2 SYDVKM. V dropped 2 bases and J dropped 0 bases, with 5 bases sitting between them. This CDR3 is CASSLRISNQPQHF. CDR3 coding DNA: TGTGCCAGCAGTTTAAGGATTAGCAATCAGCCCCAGCATTTT.

This clone has a single count. This chain links TRBV4-2 with TRBJ1-3; no firm D call. Germline V CDR1 and CDR2: LGHNA, YNFKEQ. V was shortened by 0 bases and J by 8 bases, with 8 bases between the two germline ends. The CDR3 sequence is 13 residues long. CDR3 DNA sequence: TGTGCCAGCAGCCAAGACGTACGTGACACCATATATTTT. Amino acids: CASSQDVRDTIYF.

The rearrangement joins TRBV30 to TRBJ2-3; D is possibly TRBD2 (6 bases). The germline V and J ends were trimmed by 5 bases and 1 base, with 10 bases remaining between them. This CDR3 region has 13 residues. Germline V lookup: CDR1 GTSNPN, CDR2 SVGIG (reference sequence). The CDR3 sequence is CAWWGEGTDTQYF. For the CDR3, the DNA is TGTGCCTGGTGGGGGGAGGGCACAGATACGCAGTATTTT. The variable domain in full, with the rest retrieved from reference TRBV30 and TRBJ2-3, is SQTIHQWPATLVQPVGSPLSLECTVEGTSNPNLYWYRQAAGRGLQLLFYSVGIGQISSEVPQNLSASRPQDRQFILSSKKLLLSDSGFYLCAWWGEGTDTQYFGPGTRLTVL.

The chain uses TRBV30 and TRBJ1-4; TRBD1 is a possible D gene (5 bases). V lost 4 bases and J lost 8, with 11 bases in between. The CDR3 has 12 amino acids. Germline lookup yields CDR1 GTSNPN and CDR2 SVGIG (reference sequence). The CDR3 region is CAWTRASEKLFF. The CDR3 region has the DNA TGTGCCTGGACCAGGGCCAGCGAAAAACTGTTTTTT.

The genes are TRBV13 and TRBJ2-5; 8 nucleotides agree with TRBD2. The CDR3 runs 13 residues. V dropped 2 bases and J dropped 5; count of bases not matched to a gene: 1. Looked up from germline, CDR1 is PRHDT and CDR2 is FYEKMQ (reference sequence). The CDR3 spells CASSLPGGETQYF. The CDR3 DNA is TGTGCCAGCAGCTTACCGGGAGGGGAGACCCAGTACTTC.